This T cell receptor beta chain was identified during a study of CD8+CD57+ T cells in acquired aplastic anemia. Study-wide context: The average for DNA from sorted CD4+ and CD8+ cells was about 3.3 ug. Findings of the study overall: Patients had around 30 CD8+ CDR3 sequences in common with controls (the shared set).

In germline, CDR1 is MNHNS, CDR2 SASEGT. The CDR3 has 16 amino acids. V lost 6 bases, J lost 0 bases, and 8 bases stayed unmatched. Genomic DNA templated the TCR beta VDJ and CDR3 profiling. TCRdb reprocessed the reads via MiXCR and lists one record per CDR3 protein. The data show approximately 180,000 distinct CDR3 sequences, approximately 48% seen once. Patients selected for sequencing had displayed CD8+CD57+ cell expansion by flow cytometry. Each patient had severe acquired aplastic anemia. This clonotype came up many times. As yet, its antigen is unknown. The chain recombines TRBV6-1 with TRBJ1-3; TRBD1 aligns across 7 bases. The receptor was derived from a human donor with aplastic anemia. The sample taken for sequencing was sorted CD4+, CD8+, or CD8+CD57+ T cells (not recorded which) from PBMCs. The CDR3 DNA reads TGTGCCAGCAGCCTCGGGGGACAGAGCTCTGGAAACACCATATATTTT. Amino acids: CASSLGGQSSGNTIYF.